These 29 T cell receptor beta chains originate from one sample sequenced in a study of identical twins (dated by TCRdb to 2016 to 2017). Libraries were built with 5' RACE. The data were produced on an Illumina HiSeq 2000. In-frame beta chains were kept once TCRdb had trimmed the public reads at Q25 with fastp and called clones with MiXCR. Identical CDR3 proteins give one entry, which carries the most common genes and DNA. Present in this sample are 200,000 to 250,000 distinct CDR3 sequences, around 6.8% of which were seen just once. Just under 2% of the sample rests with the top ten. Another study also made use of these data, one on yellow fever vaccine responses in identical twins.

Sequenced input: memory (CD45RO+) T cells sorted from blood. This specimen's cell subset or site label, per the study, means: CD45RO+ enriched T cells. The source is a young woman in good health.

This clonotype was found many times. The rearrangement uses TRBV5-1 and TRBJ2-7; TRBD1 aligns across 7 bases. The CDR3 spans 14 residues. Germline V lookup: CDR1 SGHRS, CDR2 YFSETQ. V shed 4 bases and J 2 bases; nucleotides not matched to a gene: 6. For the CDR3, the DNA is TGCGCCAGCAGCCCGACAGGGAATACCTACGAGCAGTACTTC. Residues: CASSPTGNTYEQYF.

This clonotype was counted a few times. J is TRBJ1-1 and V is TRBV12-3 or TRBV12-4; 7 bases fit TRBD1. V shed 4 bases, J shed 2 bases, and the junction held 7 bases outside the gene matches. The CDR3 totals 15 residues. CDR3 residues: CASSWMDRINTEAFF. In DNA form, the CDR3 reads TGTGCCAGCAGTTGGATGGACAGGATTAACACTGAAGCTTTCTTT.

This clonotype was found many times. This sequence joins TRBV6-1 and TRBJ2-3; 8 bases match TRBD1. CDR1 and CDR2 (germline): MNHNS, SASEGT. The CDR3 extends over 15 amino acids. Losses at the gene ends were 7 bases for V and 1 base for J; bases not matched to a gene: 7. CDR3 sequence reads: CASKSGQGGTDTQYF. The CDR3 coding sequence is TGTGCCAGCAAATCCGGACAGGGTGGCACAGATACGCAGTATTTT.

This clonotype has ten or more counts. The CDR3, as DNA: TGTGCCAGCAGTCGAACAGACCACTACGAGCAGTACTTC. Translating it yields CASSRTDHYEQYF. The chain couples TRBV12-3 or TRBV12-4 to TRBJ2-7; D unresolved. Trimming stripped 5 bases from V and 3 bases from J, with 11 bases between. The CDR3 contains 13 residues.

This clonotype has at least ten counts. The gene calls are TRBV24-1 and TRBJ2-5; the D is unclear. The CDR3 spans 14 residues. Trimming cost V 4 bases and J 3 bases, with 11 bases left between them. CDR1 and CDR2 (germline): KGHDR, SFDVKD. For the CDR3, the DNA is TGTGCCACCAGTGACACAGAGATTGAAGAGACCCAGTACTTC. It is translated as CATSDTEIEETQYF.

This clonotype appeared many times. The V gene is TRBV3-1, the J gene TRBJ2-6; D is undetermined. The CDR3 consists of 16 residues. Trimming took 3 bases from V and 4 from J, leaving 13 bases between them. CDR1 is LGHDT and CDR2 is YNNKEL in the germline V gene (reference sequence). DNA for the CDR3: TGTGCCAGCAGCCAGAACACAGTCTCAGGGGCCAACGTCCTGACTTTC. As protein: CASSQNTVSGANVLTF.

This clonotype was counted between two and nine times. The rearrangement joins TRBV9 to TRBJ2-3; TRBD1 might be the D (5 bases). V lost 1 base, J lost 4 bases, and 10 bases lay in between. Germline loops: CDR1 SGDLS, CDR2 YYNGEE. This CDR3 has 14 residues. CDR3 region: CASSVTQGSDTQYF. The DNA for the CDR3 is TGTGCCAGCAGCGTAACGCAGGGTTCAGATACGCAGTATTTT.

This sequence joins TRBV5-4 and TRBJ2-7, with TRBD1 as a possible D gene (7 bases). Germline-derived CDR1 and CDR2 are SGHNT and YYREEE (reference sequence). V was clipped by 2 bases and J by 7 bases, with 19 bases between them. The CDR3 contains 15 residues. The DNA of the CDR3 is TGTGCCAGCAGCTTACCGGACAGGACTATGTGGGAGCAGTACTTC. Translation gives CASSLPDRTMWEQYF.

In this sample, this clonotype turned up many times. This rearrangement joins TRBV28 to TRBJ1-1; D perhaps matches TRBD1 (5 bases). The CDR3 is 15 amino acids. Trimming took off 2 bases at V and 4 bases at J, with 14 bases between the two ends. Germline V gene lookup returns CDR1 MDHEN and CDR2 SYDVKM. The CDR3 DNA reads TGTGCCAGCAGTTTAAGCGGGGCCGGGGTCACTGAAGCTTTCTTT. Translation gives CASSLSGAGVTEAFF.

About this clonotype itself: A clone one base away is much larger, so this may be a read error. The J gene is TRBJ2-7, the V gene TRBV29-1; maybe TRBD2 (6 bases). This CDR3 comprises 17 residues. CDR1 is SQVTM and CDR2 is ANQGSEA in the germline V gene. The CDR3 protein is CNVAHPVRGKISYEQYF. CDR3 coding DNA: TGCAACGTTGCGCATCCAGTACGGGGGAAAATATCCTACGAGCAGTACTTC.

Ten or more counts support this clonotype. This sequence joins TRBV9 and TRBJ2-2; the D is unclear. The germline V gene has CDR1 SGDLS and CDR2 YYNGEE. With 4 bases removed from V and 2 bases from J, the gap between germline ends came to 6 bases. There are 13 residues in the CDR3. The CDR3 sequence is CASSTPNTGELFF. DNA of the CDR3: TGTGCCAGCAGCACCCCCAACACCGGGGAGCTGTTTTTT.

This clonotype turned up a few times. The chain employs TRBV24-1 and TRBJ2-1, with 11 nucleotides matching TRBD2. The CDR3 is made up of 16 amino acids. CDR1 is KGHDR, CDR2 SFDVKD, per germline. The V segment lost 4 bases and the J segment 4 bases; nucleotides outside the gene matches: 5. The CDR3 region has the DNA TGTGCCACCAGTGACCCGGGACTAGCGGTATACAATGAGCAGTTCTTC. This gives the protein CATSDPGLAVYNEQFF.

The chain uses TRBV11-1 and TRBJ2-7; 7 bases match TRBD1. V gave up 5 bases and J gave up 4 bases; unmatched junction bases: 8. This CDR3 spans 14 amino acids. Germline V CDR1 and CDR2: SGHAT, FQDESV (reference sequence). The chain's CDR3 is CASSSRTGPYEQYF. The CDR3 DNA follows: TGTGCCAGCAGCAGCCGGACAGGTCCGTACGAGCAGTACTTC.

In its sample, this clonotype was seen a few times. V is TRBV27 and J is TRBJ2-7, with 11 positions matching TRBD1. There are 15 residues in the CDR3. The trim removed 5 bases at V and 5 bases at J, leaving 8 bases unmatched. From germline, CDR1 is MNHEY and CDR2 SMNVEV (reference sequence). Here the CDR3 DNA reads TGTGCCAGCAGTCCAACCGGGACAGGGGGACACGAGCAGTACTTC. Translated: CASSPTGTGGHEQYF.

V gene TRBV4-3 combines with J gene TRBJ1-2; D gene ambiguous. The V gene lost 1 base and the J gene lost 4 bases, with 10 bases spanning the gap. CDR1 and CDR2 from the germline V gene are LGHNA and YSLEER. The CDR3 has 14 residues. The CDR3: CASSQGPTSYGYTF. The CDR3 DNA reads TGCGCCAGCAGCCAAGGGCCTACAAGCTATGGCTACACCTTC.

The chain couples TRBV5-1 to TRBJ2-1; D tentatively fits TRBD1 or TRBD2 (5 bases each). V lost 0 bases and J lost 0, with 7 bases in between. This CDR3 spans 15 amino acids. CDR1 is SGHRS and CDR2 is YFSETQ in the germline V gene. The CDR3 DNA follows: TGCGCCAGCAGCTTGGTGGGGGACTCCTACAATGAGCAGTTCTTC. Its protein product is CASSLVGDSYNEQFF.

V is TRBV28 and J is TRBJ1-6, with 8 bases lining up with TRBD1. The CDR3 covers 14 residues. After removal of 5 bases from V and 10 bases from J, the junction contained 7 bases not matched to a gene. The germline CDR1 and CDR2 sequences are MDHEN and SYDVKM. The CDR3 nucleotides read TGTGCCAGCAGTACCAGGGGGCAGCGGTCACCCCTCCACTTT. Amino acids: CASSTRGQRSPLHF.

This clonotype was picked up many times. The CDR3 region is CASSSFPGKDTQYF. CDR3 sequence (DNA): TGCGCCAGCAGCTCTTTTCCTGGTAAAGATACGCAGTATTTT. The genes are TRBV5-1 and TRBJ2-3; D unclear. The CDR3 is 14 amino acids. Germline CDR1 is SGHRS and CDR2 is YFSETQ. V was pared by 3 bases and J by 5 bases, with 13 bases between.

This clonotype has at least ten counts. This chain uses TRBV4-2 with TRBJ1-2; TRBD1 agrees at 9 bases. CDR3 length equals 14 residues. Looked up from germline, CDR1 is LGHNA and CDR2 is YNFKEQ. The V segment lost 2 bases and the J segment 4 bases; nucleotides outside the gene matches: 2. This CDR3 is CASSQRQGGYGYTF. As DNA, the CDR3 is TGTGCCAGCAGCCAAAGACAGGGGGGCTATGGCTACACCTTC.

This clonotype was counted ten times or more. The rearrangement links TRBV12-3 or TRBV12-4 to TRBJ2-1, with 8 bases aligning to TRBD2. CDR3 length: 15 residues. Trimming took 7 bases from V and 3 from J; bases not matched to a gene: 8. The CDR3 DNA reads TGTGCCAGCATCCCCGGGAGGGAGGGCTACAATGAGCAGTTCTTC. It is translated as CASIPGREGYNEQFF.

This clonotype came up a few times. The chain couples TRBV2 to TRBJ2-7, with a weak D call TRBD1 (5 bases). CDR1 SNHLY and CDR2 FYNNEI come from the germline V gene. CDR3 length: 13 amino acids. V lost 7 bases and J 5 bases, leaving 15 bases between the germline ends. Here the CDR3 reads CASNVGRLNEQYF. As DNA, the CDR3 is TGTGCCAGCAATGTGGGGCGTCTAAACGAGCAGTACTTC.

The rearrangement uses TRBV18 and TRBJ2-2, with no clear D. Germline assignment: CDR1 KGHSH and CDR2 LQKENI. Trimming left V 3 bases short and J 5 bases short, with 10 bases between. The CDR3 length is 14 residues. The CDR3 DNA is TGTGCCAGCTCACCCCTAGGACCGACCGGGGAGCTGTTTTTT. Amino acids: CASSPLGPTGELFF.

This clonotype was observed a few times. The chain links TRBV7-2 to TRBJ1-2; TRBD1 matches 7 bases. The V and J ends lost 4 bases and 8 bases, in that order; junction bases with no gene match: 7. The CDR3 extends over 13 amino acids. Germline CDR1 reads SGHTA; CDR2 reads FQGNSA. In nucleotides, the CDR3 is TGTGCCAGCAGCTCAACAGGGGAGGGAGGCTACACCTTC. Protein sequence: CASSSTGEGGYTF. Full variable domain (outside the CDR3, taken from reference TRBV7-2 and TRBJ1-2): GAGVSQSPSNKVTEKGKDVELRCDPISGHTALYWYRQSLGQGLEFLIYFQGNSAPDKSGLPSDRFSAERTGGSVSTLTIQRTQQEDSAVYLCASSSTGEGGYTFGSGTRLTVV.

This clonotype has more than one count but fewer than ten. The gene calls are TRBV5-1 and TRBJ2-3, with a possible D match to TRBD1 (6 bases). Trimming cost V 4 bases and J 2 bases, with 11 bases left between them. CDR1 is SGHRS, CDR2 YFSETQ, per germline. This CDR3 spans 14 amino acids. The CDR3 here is CASSPRTDTDTQYF. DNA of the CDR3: TGCGCCAGCAGCCCCCGGACAGACACAGATACGCAGTATTTT.

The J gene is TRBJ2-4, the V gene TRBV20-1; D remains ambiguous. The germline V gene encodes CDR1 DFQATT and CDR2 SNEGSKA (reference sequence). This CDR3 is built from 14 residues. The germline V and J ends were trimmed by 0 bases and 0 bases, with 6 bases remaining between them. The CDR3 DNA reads TGCAGTGCTAGAGACACCCTAGCCAAAAACATTCAGTACTTC. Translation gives CSARDTLAKNIQYF.

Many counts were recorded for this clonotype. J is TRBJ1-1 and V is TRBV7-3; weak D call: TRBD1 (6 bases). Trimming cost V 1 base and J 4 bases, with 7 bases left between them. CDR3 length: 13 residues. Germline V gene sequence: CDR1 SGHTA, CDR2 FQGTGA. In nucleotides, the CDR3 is TGTGCCAGCAGCTTAAAAGGGGGCACTGAAGCTTTCTTT. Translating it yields CASSLKGGTEAFF. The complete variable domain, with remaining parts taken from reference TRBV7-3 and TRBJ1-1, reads GAGVSQTPSNKVTEKGKYVELRCDPISGHTALYWYRQSLGQGPEFLIYFQGTGAADDSGLPNDRFFAVRPEGSVSTLKIQRTERGDSAVYLCASSLKGGTEAFFGQGTRLTVV.

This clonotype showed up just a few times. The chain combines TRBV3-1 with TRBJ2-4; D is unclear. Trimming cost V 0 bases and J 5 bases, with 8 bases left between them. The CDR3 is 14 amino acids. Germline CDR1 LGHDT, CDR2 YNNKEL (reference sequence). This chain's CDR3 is CASSQDPGQNIQYF. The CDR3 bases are TGTGCCAGCAGCCAAGATCCAGGACAAAACATTCAGTACTTC.

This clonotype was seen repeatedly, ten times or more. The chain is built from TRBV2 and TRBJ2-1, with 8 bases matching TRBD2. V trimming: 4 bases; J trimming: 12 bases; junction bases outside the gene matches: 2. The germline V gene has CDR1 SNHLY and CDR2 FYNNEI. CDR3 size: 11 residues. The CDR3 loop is CASSGGRPQFF. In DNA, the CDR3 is TGTGCCAGCAGTGGCGGGAGGCCGCAGTTCTTC.

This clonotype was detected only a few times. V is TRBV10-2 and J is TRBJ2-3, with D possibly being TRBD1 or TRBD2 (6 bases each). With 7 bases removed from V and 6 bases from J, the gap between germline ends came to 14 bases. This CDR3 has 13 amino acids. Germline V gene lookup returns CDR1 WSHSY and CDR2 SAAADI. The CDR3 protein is CASTSRGPDTQYF. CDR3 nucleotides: TGCGCCAGCACCTCTCGGGGGCCGGATACGCAGTATTTT.